Here is one T cell receptor (beta chain) with its context. CDR1 and CDR2 (germline): MDHEN, SYDVKM. This CDR3 has 15 residues. The V and J ends lost 9 bases and 0 bases, in that order; junction bases with no gene match: 7. These data belong to a study of blood T cell repertoires in COVID-19. Generated by immunoSEQ multiplex PCR, the TCRdb table keeps only in-frame clones and is missing some. The sample records about 270,000 clones, 86% being singletons. The receptor was derived from an elderly woman with COVID-19, enrolled during active disease. The source material was peripheral blood. This chain uses TRBV28 with TRBJ1-3, with TRBD1 matching 8 bases. The CDR3 DNA reads TGTGCCAGATGGGGACAGGAGACCTCTGGAAACACCATATATTTT. This codes for CARWGQETSGNTIYF.